This T cell receptor (beta chain) comes out of a study of cytomegalovirus exposure and HLA in healthy donors. The PCR was carried out with 60 Vbeta primers and 13 Jbeta primers. Profiled with immunoSEQ multiplex PCR; TCRdb holds only in-frame clones, not every one. Seen here are 90,000 to 120,000 clones, approximately 73% observed once, and the top ten hold roughly 8%. V lost 4 bases to trimming and J lost 5 bases; unmatched junction nucleotides: 14. This CDR3 comprises 18 residues. Germline V gives CDR1 SGHRS, CDR2 YFSETQ. V is TRBV5-1 and J is TRBJ2-3; 12 bases line up with TRBD2. The sequencing input was PBMCs. The TCR originated in a man aged 25 to 45 in good health and CMV-seronegative. CDR3: CASSPGVTSGGPGDTQYF. As DNA, the CDR3 is TGCGCCAGCAGCCCCGGGGTGACTAGCGGGGGCCCGGGAGATACGCAGTATTTT.